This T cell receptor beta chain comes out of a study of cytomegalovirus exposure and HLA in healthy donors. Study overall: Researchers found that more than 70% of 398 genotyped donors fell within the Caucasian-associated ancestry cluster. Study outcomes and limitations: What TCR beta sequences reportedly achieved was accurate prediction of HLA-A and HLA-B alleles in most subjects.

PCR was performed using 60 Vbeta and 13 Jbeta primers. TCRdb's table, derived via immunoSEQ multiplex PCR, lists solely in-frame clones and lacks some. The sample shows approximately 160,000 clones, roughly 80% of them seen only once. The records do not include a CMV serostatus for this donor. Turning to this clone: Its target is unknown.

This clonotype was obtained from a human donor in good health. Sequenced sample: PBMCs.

This CDR3 is CASSHGTGTGVYEQYF. The CDR3 DNA reads as TGCGCCAGCAGCCATGGGACCGGGACAGGGGTTTACGAGCAGTACTTC. The rearrangement uses TRBV4-3 and TRBJ2-7, with 10 bases that match TRBD1. The CDR3 covers 16 residues. V dropped 3 bases and J dropped 4; count of bases not matched to a gene: 9. Germline CDR1 and CDR2: LGHNA and YSLEER.